These T cell receptor beta chains were read from a single sample in a study of CD8+ T cells in alopecia areata. The protocol was immunoSEQ multiplex PCR, while the TCRdb copy is restricted to in-frame clones and leaves out a portion. The table shows 80,000 to 95,000 clones, with 44% occurring only once. This material consisted of CD8+ T cells sorted from blood, taken at week 24, from a patient treated with tofacitinib. All receptors derive from a human donor with alopecia areata. The conserved cysteine and the conserved F or W are not part of the CDR3 here.

j_call cdr3_length v_call cdr3_aa
TRBJ2-7 13 TRBV27 ASSQTGTGPYEQY
TRBJ2-4 13 TRBV28 ASSYWAEGKNIQY
TRBJ2-7 13 TRBV5-6 ASSSGLAAPYEQY
TRBJ1-1 13 TRBV2 ASRDIDRVNTEAF
TRBJ2-5 11 TRBV27 ASSQDRGETQY
TRBJ1-5 14 TRBV5-1 ASSLFPGDSNQPQH
TRBJ1-1 9 TRBV13 ASSSYSEAF
TRBJ2-1 11 TRBV7-2 ASSYGLANEQF
TRBJ2-7 12 TRBV19 ASSIAGVSYEQY
TRBJ1-4 13 TRBV6-1 ASSEGSATNEKLF
TRBJ1-5 12 TRBV5-6 ASSTANGFQPQH
TRBJ2-7 10 TRBV7-9 ASSLSGLEQY
TRBJ1-1 13 TRBV6-1 ASTHKTVGDTEAF
TRBJ1-5 13 TRBV6-1 ASSIRDRAYQPQH
TRBJ2-7 13 TRBV4-1 ASSPEVSLSYEQY
TRBJ2-7 12 TRBV28 ASRWLAGGLEQY
TRBJ2-5 13 TRBV4-2 ASSPQEYGAETQY
TRBJ2-7 11 TRBV11-2 ASSFSGSYEQY
TRBJ1-1 13 TRBV10-1 ASSESGTLNTEAF
TRBJ1-2 13 TRBV4-1 ASSQVEVVGYGYT
TRBJ2-5 12 TRBV29-1 SVVRAGDEETQY
TRBJ2-7 11 TRBV6-6 ASNPGPLYEQY
TRBJ2-1 8 TRBV2 ASSDNEQF
TRBJ1-2 15 TRBV9 ASSAQHGDVRLYGYT
TRBJ2-1 13 TRBV29-1 SVEVTGLVKGEQF
TRBJ2-3 15 TRBV29-1 SVERLAGGPRTDTQY
TRBJ2-5 11 TRBV7-2 ASSFGLVETQY
TRBJ1-1 9 TRBV29-1 SAGQNTEAF
TRBJ2-2 13 TRBV29-1 SVARTGRDTGELF
TRBJ2-1 11 TRBV7-7 ASSPGLADEQF
TRBJ1-1 14 TRBV7-6 ASSPLDSSMNTEAF
TRBJ2-5 10 TRBV18 ASSPGYGTQY
TRBJ2-3 13 TRBV6-1 ASSGRDKATDTQY
TRBJ1-3 13 TRBV19 ASKVWDSPGNTIY
TRBJ2-7 11 TRBV5-1 ASSFGSGYEQY
TRBJ2-2 13 TRBV29-1 SVEGIGLAPGELF
TRBJ2-1 13 TRBV4-1 ASSPRLAGVNEQF
TRBJ1-2 12 TRBV5-6 ASSLRPADYGYT
TRBJ2-2 10 TRBV9 ASSGTTGELF
TRBJ2-7 10 TRBV30 AWSSPRGEQY
TRBJ2-1 13 TRBV29-1 SARRGDNSYNEQF
TRBJ2-4 12 TRBV2 ASREGRAKNIQY
TRBJ2-1 11 TRBV2 ASRGLGSNEQF
TRBJ2-7 13 TRBV2 ASSEAGGTSYEQY
TRBJ1-1 11 TRBV27 ASSFSRSTEAF
TRBJ2-7 10 TRBV7-6 ASSADNHEQY
TRBJ2-7 13 TRBV5-1 ASSLVAGASYEQY
TRBJ2-4 15 TRBV5-1 ASSLEAGTLAKNIQY
TRBJ2-3 16 TRBV4-2 ASSQGLAGGPGTDTQY
TRBJ2-3 15 TRBV29-1 SVVGLAARGSADTQY
TRBJ2-3 11 TRBV27 ASSLWRTDTQY
TRBJ2-7 13 TRBV10-3 AISESGVPTYEQY
TRBJ2-7 11 TRBV27 ASSLRGGYEQY
TRBJ2-5 13 TRBV7-9 ASSLTPGRQETQY